These 20 T cell receptor beta chains share one sample of origin, sequenced in a study of vaccination effects on CD4 cells after COVID-19. This table comes from immunoSEQ multiplex PCR, and its TCRdb copy is limited to in-frame clones, with some not included. The profile shows 64,000 or so clones, about 78% of them singletons. Antigen-specific CD4+ T cells were expanded (with viral peptide pools) by the ViraFEST assay ahead of sequencing. A 10-day culture period preceded the isolation of CD4+ T cells. Each person got two doses of an mRNA SARS-CoV-2 vaccine, BNT162b2 or mRNA-1273. These receptors lack a known antigen. The starting material was CD4+ T cells from PBMCs cultured with HCoV-OC43 spike peptides, obtained after COVID-19 vaccination. Documented subset: HCoV-OC43 spike overlapping peptide pool stimulation. The receptor source for this set is a human donor who received a COVID-19 vaccine.

This chain joins TRBV7-9 and TRBJ1-1; TRBD1 aligns across 7 bases. This CDR3 is 12 amino acids long. With V trimmed by 5 bases and J by 10 bases, 7 bases remained unmatched. CDR1 and CDR2 (germline): SEHNR, FQNEAQ (reference sequence). CDR3 coding DNA: TGTGCCAGCAGCCCGACAACAGGGGCAGCTTTCTTT. Its protein is CASSPTTGAAFF.

This rearrangement joins TRBV9 to TRBJ2-1; 8 bases fit TRBD1. There are 15 residues in the CDR3. V shed 1 base and J 4 bases; nucleotides not matched to a gene: 4. The germline gives CDR1 SGDLS, CDR2 YYNGEE. The DNA for the CDR3 is TGTGCCAGCAGCGTACGGCAGGGGGCATACAATGAGCAGTTCTTC. The encoded protein is CASSVRQGAYNEQFF.

The chain combines TRBV3-1 (or the pseudogene TRBV3-2) with TRBJ1-2; no definite D call. CDR1 and CDR2 from the germline V gene are LGHDT and YNNKEL (reference sequence). This CDR3 contains 13 residues. Trimming removed 1 base at V and 2 bases at J, with 5 bases between. CDR3 in amino acids: CASSQVQNYGYTF. CDR3 in DNA: TGTGCCAGCAGCCAAGTACAAAACTATGGCTACACCTTC.

The chain couples TRBV10-2 to TRBJ1-1; 7 bases map to TRBD1. The CDR3 extends over 15 amino acids. The V gene end was trimmed by 6 bases and the J gene end by 1 base; junction bases not matched to a gene: 8. Per germline, CDR1 WSHSY and CDR2 SAAADI. CDR3 residues: CASSRTGTANTEAFF. Written as DNA, the CDR3 is TGCGCCAGCAGCCGAACCGGGACAGCGAACACTGAAGCTTTCTTT.

The rearrangement joins TRBV5-1 to TRBJ2-4; TRBD1 matches at 9 bases. J lost 10 bases, V lost 0 bases, and 11 bases had no gene match. CDR1 SGHRS and CDR2 YFSETQ come from the germline V gene. CDR3 length: 16 amino acids. This CDR3 is CASSLEVGPGQGIQYF. The CDR3, as DNA: TGCGCCAGCAGCTTGGAGGTCGGGCCGGGACAGGGTATTCAGTACTTC.

The chain employs TRBV13 and TRBJ2-2; D not certain. CDR3 length: 15 residues. Trimming took off 7 bases at V and 1 base at J, with 13 bases between the two ends. The germline V gene has CDR1 PRHDT and CDR2 FYEKMQ (reference sequence). For the CDR3, the DNA is TGTGCCAGCACCACCGGACGGAGGAACACCGGGGAGCTGTTTTTT. This translates into CASTTGRRNTGELFF.

With regard to this clone: Here the CDR3 omits its conserved ending phenylalanine or tryptophan, so a read error is the likely source. The DNA is omitted, as the CDR3 cannot be located on it reliably, and the CDR3 follows TCRdb's listing. The chain employs TRBV15 and TRBJ2-7; the listed D gene, TRBD2, was not tested against the DNA. The V gene's germline CDR1 is LNHNV and CDR2 YYDKDF (reference sequence). Inclusive of both ends, the CDR3 amounts to 14 amino acids. The CDR3 reads CATSRDRGPESPDL.

The chain combines TRBV9 with TRBJ1-2; D is uncertain. V shed 3 bases and J shed 2 bases, with 11 bases lying between them. The CDR3 spans 14 residues. Germline V gives CDR1 SGDLS, CDR2 YYNGEE. DNA of the CDR3: TGTGCCAGCAGCGCCCCGACCGGCAACTATGGCTACACCTTC. Its protein product is CASSAPTGNYGYTF.

CDR3 DNA sequence: TGTGCCACCAGCAGAGATCGGCGGAATTCACCCCTCCACTTT. Amino acids: CATSRDRRNSPLHF. The chain is built from TRBV15 and TRBJ1-6; D unresolved. Germline lookup yields CDR1 LNHNV and CDR2 YYDKDF (reference sequence). This CDR3 has 14 residues. V was pared by 0 bases and J by 7 bases, with 7 bases between.

V usage is TRBV2 and J usage is TRBJ2-7, with D uncertain. The CDR3 has 11 residues. The V end lost 4 bases, the J end lost 3 bases, and 4 bases lay between the germline ends. From germline, CDR1 is SNHLY and CDR2 FYNNEI. CDR3 in DNA: TGTGCCAGCAGTGTCCACTACGAGCAGTACGTC. It encodes CASSVHYEQYV.

The rearrangement links TRBV6-2 or TRBV6-3 to TRBJ1-1; TRBD1 aligns across 7 bases. V dropped 6 bases and J dropped 0; count of bases not matched to a gene: 4. The CDR3 covers 14 residues. Per germline, CDR1 MNHEY and CDR2 SVGEGT. In DNA form, the CDR3 reads TGTGCCAGCAGCCGGGGACAGCTGAACACTGAAGCTTTCTTT. Encoded protein: CASSRGQLNTEAFF.

The rearrangement links TRBV10-3 to TRBJ1-2; 9 bases agree with TRBD1. The J segment lost 4 bases and the V segment lost 11 bases, leaving 14 bases of the junction unmatched. The CDR3 loop spans 15 amino acids. The germline gives CDR1 ENHRY, CDR2 SYGVKD. In DNA, the CDR3 is TGTGCCTCCTCATCCCGGGACAGGGAAATCTATGGCTACACCTTC. Its protein product is CASSSRDREIYGYTF.

The chain has TRBV5-6 and TRBJ1-1; 9 positions agree with TRBD1. Germline CDR1 and CDR2: SGHDT and YYEEEE. The CDR3 totals 15 residues. J was trimmed by 4 bases and V by 2 bases; bases with no gene match: 6. The CDR3 region is CASSFRDREITEAFF. CDR3 DNA sequence: TGTGCCAGCAGCTTCCGGGACAGGGAGATCACTGAAGCTTTCTTT.

The V and J genes are TRBV7-2 and TRBJ1-2; 11 bases agree with TRBD1. Germline V gene data show CDR1 as SGHTA and CDR2 as FQGNSA. CDR3 size: 15 residues. With V trimmed by 5 bases and J by 2 bases, 4 bases remained unmatched. The CDR3 coding sequence is TGTGCCAGCAGCCCAAGGACAGGGGGCAACTATGGCTACACCTTC. Translated, it gives CASSPRTGGNYGYTF.

J is TRBJ1-1 and V is TRBV5-1; D gene unclear. This CDR3 has 13 amino acids. Germline CDR1 SGHRS, CDR2 YFSETQ. Between the trimmed V and J ends, which lost 2 bases and 2 bases, there was a span of 7 bases. CDR3 loop: CASSFSGNTEAFF. CDR3 DNA: TGCGCCAGCAGCTTTTCCGGTAACACTGAAGCTTTCTTT.

The chain couples TRBV5-4 to TRBJ1-1; D is undetermined. This CDR3 has 13 amino acids. Trimming pared 3 bases from V and 0 bases from J, leaving 6 bases between. CDR1 and CDR2 (germline): SGHNT, YYREEE (reference sequence). CDR3 residues: CASSSDMNTEAFF. The CDR3 bases are TGTGCCAGCAGCTCCGATATGAACACTGAAGCTTTCTTT.

For the CDR3, the DNA is TGCGCCAGCAGCTTGGGGGCCAACCAAGAGACCCAGTACTTC. As protein: CASSLGANQETQYF. This rearrangement joins TRBV5-1 to TRBJ2-5; D gene unclear. Deletions cut 0 bases from V and 0 bases from J, with 6 bases between. The CDR3 runs to 14 residues. In germline, CDR1 is SGHRS, CDR2 YFSETQ. The variable domain in full, completed from reference TRBV5-1 and TRBJ2-5, reads KAGVTQTPRYLIKTRGQQVTLSCSPISGHRSVSWYQQTPGQGLQFLFEYFSETQRNKGNFPGRFSGRQFSNSRSEMNVSTLELGDSALYLCASSLGANQETQYFGPGTRLLVL.

This chain connects TRBV11-3 to TRBJ2-2; 9 bases fit TRBD1. V was pared by 2 bases and J by 6 bases, with 16 bases of the junction left unmatched. The CDR3 has 19 amino acids. Germline assignment: CDR1 SGHNT and CDR2 YENEEA. The CDR3 DNA sequence: TGTGCCAGCAGCTTAAGCCCTTCCAGACAGGGGGGTAAGGCCGGGGAGCTGTTTTTT. Encoded protein: CASSLSPSRQGGKAGELFF.

The rearrangement links TRBV5-1 to TRBJ2-1; the D is unclear. The germline V and J ends were trimmed by 1 base and 10 bases, with 6 bases remaining between them. The germline CDR1 and CDR2 sequences are SGHRS and YFSETQ. This CDR3 region has 11 residues. DNA of the CDR3: TGCGCCAGCAGCTTGTCGGGCGAGCAGTTCTTC. As protein: CASSLSGEQFF.

This chain uses TRBV7-2 with TRBJ1-1; D is ambiguous. This CDR3 comprises 14 residues. V gave up 0 bases and J gave up 1 base, with 6 bases separating them. From germline, CDR1 is SGHTA and CDR2 FQGNSA. This chain's CDR3 is CASSLAQENTEAFF. The CDR3 DNA is TGTGCCAGCAGCTTAGCGCAGGAGAACACTGAAGCTTTCTTT.